These 15 T cell receptor beta chains share one sample of origin, sequenced in a study of PD-1 blockade in classical Hodgkin lymphoma. Described time point: cycle 4 day 1 (C4D1), after more than five weeks of nivolumab. Following autologous stem cell transplantation, relapse occurred in every patient, and exposure to brentuximab vedotin varied. The assay was immunoSEQ multiplex PCR, and TCRdb's table has in-frame clones only and misses some. This table holds 25,000 to 40,000 clones, 72% found once. This specimen was peripheral blood mononuclear cells (PBMCs), taken before the fourth cycle of nivolumab. These receptors were collected from a human donor with classical Hodgkin lymphoma.

This clone was counted only a few times. Other DNA sequences in this specimen translate into the identical CDR3. This chain uses TRBV6-6 with TRBJ2-1; no clear D gene. Germline V lookup: CDR1 MNHNY, CDR2 SVGAGI (reference sequence). This CDR3 is built from 12 residues. Trimming shortened V by 8 bases and J by 2 bases, and 7 bases separated the two germline ends. The CDR3 nucleotides read TGTGCCAGCTCTCGGCCCTACAATGAGCAGTTCTTC. It translates to CASSRPYNEQFF.

The J gene is TRBJ2-2, the V gene TRBV27; D is perhaps TRBD1 (5 bases). V gave up 1 base and J gave up 6 bases, with 6 bases separating them. Looked up from germline, CDR1 is MNHEY and CDR2 is SMNVEV (reference sequence). The CDR3 sequence is 13 residues long. The CDR3 coding sequence is TGTGCCAGCAGTTTATGGGGCTCCGGGGAGCTGTTTTTT. Translating gives CASSLWGSGELFF.

The chain is built from TRBV29-1 and TRBJ1-6; D is perhaps TRBD1 (6 bases). The CDR3 length is 12 residues. Trimming removed 7 bases at V and 8 bases at J, with 12 bases between. Germline lookup yields CDR1 SQVTM and CDR2 ANQGSEA. The DNA for the CDR3 is TGCAGCGCCAAGTCAGGGGATTCACCCCTCCACTTT. Its translation is CSAKSGDSPLHF.

The chain is built from TRBV19 and TRBJ1-1; the D gene is possibly TRBD1 (6 bases). Germline-derived CDR1 and CDR2 are LNHDA and SQIVND (reference sequence). This CDR3 region has 13 residues. The V and J ends lost 3 bases and 8 bases respectively, with 13 bases between them. As DNA, the CDR3 is TGTGCCAGTAGTATTTACGGGGGCGCGGAAGCTTTCTTT. It translates to CASSIYGGAEAFF.

The CDR3 coding sequence is TGTGCCACCAGCAGAGTGAGCGGTAAGAATGAGCAGTTCTTC. Protein sequence: CATSRVSGKNEQFF. The rearrangement uses TRBV15 and TRBJ2-1; D is possibly TRBD2 (5 bases). Trimming shortened V by 1 base and J by 7 bases, and 11 bases separated the two germline ends. Per germline, CDR1 LNHNV and CDR2 YYDKDF (reference sequence). The CDR3 sequence is 14 residues long.

This chain links TRBV7-9 with TRBJ2-1; D is ambiguous. Trimming took off 4 bases at V and 2 bases at J, with 9 bases between the two ends. CDR3 size: 14 residues. Germline V gene sequence: CDR1 SEHNR, CDR2 FQNEAQ (reference sequence). CDR3 sequence (DNA): TGTGCCAGCAGCTCCCCGACCACCTACAATGAGCAGTTCTTC. Translation gives CASSSPTTYNEQFF.

The chain carries TRBV6-5 and TRBJ1-1; D might be TRBD1 (5 bases). CDR3 length: 15 amino acids. Germline values: CDR1 MNHEY, CDR2 SVGAGI. Trimming removed 0 bases from V and 5 bases from J, with 13 bases in between. CDR3 DNA sequence: TGTGCCAGCAGTTACTCCGCCTTAGGGGTAACTGAAGCTTTCTTT. Translation: CASSYSALGVTEAFF.

The genes are TRBV16 and TRBJ1-3; TRBD1 is a possible D gene (6 bases). This CDR3 contains 16 residues. Germline V gene lookup returns CDR1 KGHSY and CDR2 FQNENV. With 2 bases removed from V and 1 base from J, the gap between germline ends came to 12 bases. CDR3 loop: CASSQGGGTSGNTIYF. CDR3 nucleotide sequence: TGTGCCAGCAGCCAAGGAGGGGGTACGTCTGGAAACACCATATATTTT. Using reference TRBV16 and TRBJ1-3 for the parts outside the CDR3, the full variable domain is GEEVAQTPKHLVRGEGQKAKLYCAPIKGHSYVFWYQQVLKNEFKFLISFQNENVFDETGMPKERFSAKCLPNSPCSLEIQATKLEDSAVYFCASSQGGGTSGNTIYFGEGSWLTVV.

This clone was recorded a few times. The CDR3 DNA sequence: TGTGCCAGCAGTCAACAGGGAGGCTATGGCTACACCTTC. Its translation: CASSQQGGYGYTF. The chain uses TRBV6-6 and TRBJ1-2, with D possibly being TRBD1 (6 bases). This CDR3 is 13 amino acids long. The V and J ends lost 5 bases and 4 bases respectively, with 11 bases between them. The germline V gene encodes CDR1 MNHNY and CDR2 SVGAGI (reference sequence).

The V gene is TRBV5-4, the J gene TRBJ1-2; TRBD1 is a possible D gene (6 bases). V was trimmed by 0 bases and J by 4 bases, leaving 10 bases between them. The CDR3 consists of 14 residues. In germline, CDR1 is SGHNT, CDR2 YYREEE (reference sequence). CDR3 DNA: TGTGCCAGCAGCTTGGGACAGGACCTCTATGGCTACACCTTC. Translating it yields CASSLGQDLYGYTF. Using reference TRBV5-4 and TRBJ1-2 for the parts outside the CDR3, the full variable domain is ETGVTQSPTHLIKTRGQQVTLRCSSQSGHNTVSWYQQALGQGPQFIFQYYREEENGRGNFPPRFSGLQFPNYSSELNVNALELDDSALYLCASSLGQDLYGYTFGSGTRLTVV.

Only a few counts were recorded for this clone. This chain links TRBV30 with TRBJ2-7, with 9 bases lining up with TRBD2. V dropped 2 bases and J dropped 5; count of bases not matched to a gene: 10. The CDR3 runs 15 residues. Germline lookup yields CDR1 GTSNPN and CDR2 SVGIG (reference sequence). The CDR3 region has the DNA TGTGCCTGGAGTAGATTAGGGGGCGGGAGGGACGAGCAGTACTTC. Protein product: CAWSRLGGGRDEQYF.

This sequence joins TRBV9 and TRBJ2-3, with 10 bases lining up with TRBD1. This CDR3 has 16 residues. The V and J ends lost 0 bases and 1 base, in that order; junction bases with no gene match: 2. Germline assignment: CDR1 SGDLS and CDR2 YYNGEE. Here the CDR3 reads CASSVGTGGGTDTQYF. The DNA of the CDR3 is TGTGCCAGCAGCGTAGGGACAGGGGGGGGCACAGATACGCAGTATTTT.

V usage is TRBV7-7 and J usage is TRBJ2-2; TRBD2 matches at 8 bases. Germline V gene lookup returns CDR1 SSHAT and CDR2 FNYEAQ (reference sequence). V shed 5 bases and J 0 bases; nucleotides not matched to a gene: 8. This CDR3 comprises 17 residues. The CDR3 region has the DNA TGTGCCAGCAGCCCAACAACTAGCGGCTCGAACACCGGGGAGCTGTTTTTT. Its translation: CASSPTTSGSNTGELFF.

V usage is TRBV27 and J usage is TRBJ2-5; D gene unclear. V lost 4 bases and J lost 8, with 14 bases in between. The CDR3 has 13 residues. Germline CDR1 is MNHEY and CDR2 is SMNVEV (reference sequence). CDR3 in DNA: TGTGCCAGCAGTTGGGCAGCCGGGCCCACCCAGTACTTC. This sequence encodes CASSWAAGPTQYF.

The J gene is TRBJ2-2, the V gene TRBV4-1; possible D gene TRBD1, 6 bases. This CDR3 spans 15 amino acids. V was trimmed by 5 bases and J by 4 bases, leaving 14 bases between them. Per germline, CDR1 MGHRA and CDR2 YSYEKL. CDR3 bases: TGCGCCAGCAGCTACGGGCTAGGGGGCACCGGGGAGCTGTTTTTT. Protein product: CASSYGLGGTGELFF.